This record covers a single T cell receptor (beta chain). Its antigen is unknown. This CDR3 comprises 11 residues. V lost 0 bases to trimming and J lost 3 bases, with 2 bases between them. The V gene's germline CDR1 is GTSNPN and CDR2 SVGIG (reference sequence). Measured with immunoSEQ multiplex PCR; TCRdb has only the in-frame clones, and not every one. The sample records 27,000 or so clones, roughly 87% being singletons. This sample was taken from a study of graft-versus-host responses after intestinal transplantation. Overall study: All recipients got anti-thymocyte globulin induction, then tacrolimus and steroids for roughly 3 years. Study outcomes and limitations: Recipient marrow contained GvH clones, some of which appeared first in ileum or blood. Graft-versus-host to host-versus-graft clonal ratios in allografts were high in patients with graft-donor T cell macrochimerism. Peak GvH clone levels in circulation were associated with early post-transplant HvG declines.

This rearrangement joins TRBV30 to TRBJ1-2, with D uncertain. The TCR was taken from a human donor who received an intestinal transplant. The starting material was unstimulated CD4+ T cells sorted from spleen or lymph node cells, obtained before intestinal transplant. CDR3 bases: TGTGCCTGGAGTGTACACTATGGCTACACCTTC. This translates into CAWSVHYGYTF.